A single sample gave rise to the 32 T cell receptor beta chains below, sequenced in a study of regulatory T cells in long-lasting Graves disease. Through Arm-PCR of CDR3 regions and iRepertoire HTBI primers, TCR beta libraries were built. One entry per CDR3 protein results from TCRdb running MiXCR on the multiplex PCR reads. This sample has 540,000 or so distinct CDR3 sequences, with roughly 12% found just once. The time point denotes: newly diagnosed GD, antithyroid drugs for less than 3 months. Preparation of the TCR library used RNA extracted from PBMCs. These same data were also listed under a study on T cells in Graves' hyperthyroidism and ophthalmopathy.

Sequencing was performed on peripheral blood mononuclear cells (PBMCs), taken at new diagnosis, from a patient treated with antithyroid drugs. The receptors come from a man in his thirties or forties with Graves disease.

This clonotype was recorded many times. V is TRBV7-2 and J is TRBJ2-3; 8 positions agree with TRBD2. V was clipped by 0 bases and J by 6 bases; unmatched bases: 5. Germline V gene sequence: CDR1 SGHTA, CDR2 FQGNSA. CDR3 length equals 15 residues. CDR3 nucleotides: TGTGCCAGCAGCTTAGCAACGGGAGGGCGGGATACGCAGTATTTT. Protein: CASSLATGGRDTQYF.

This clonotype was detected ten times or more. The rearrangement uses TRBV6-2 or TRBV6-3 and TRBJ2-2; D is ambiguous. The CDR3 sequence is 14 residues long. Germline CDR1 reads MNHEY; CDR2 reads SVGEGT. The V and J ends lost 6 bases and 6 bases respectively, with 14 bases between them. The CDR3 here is CASSPGQTAGELFF. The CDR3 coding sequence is TGTGCCAGCAGCCCCGGGCAGACCGCCGGGGAGCTGTTTTTT.

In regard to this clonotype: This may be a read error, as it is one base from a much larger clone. CDR3 sequence: CTSSLRQTNTGELFF. The CDR3 coding sequence is TGTACCAGCAGCCTCCGACAGACGAACACCGGGGAGCTGTTTTTT. This chain uses TRBV7-2 with TRBJ2-2; D might be TRBD1 (5 bases). The germline V gene has CDR1 SGHTA and CDR2 FQGNSA. The CDR3 totals 15 residues. Trimming stripped 5 bases from V and 0 bases from J, with 10 bases between.

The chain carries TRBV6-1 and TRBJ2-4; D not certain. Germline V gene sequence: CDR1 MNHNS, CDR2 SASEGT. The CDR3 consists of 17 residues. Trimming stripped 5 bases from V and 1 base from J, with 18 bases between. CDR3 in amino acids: CASSLGSPFMAKNIQYF. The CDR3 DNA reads TGTGCCAGCAGTCTGGGCAGCCCCTTTATGGCCAAAAACATTCAGTACTTC.

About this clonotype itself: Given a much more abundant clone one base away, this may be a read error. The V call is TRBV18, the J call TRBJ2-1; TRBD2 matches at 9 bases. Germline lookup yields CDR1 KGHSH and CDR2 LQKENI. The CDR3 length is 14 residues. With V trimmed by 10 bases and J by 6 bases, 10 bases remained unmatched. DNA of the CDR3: TGTGCCACCGGCGGGGGGGTTGCAGCCAATGAGCAGTTCTTC. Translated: CATGGGVAANEQFF.

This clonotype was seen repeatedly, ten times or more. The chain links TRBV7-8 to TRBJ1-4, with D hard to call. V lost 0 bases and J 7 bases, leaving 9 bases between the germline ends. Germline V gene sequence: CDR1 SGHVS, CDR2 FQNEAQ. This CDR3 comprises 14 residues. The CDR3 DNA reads TGTGCCAGCAGCTTAGCGATCATAGGTGAAAAACTGTTTTTT. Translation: CASSLAIIGEKLFF. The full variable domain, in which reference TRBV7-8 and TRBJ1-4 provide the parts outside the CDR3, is GAGVSQSPRYKVAKRGQDVALRCDPISGHVSLFWYQQALGQGPEFLTYFQNEAQLDKSGLPSDRFFAERPEGSVSTLKIQRTQQEDSAVYLCASSLAIIGEKLFFGSGTQLSVL.

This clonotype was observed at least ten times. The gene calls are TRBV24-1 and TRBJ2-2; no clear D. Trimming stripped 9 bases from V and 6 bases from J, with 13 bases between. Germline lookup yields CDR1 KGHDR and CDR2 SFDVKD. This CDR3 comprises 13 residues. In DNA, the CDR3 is TGTGCCACCCTAGGCCAAGCCCCCGGGGAGCTGTTTTTT. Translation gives CATLGQAPGELFF.

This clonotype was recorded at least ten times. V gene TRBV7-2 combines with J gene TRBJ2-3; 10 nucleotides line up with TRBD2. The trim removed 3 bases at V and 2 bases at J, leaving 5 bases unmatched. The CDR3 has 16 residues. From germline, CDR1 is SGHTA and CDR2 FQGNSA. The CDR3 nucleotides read TGTGCCAGCAGCTTTTCTAGCGGGAGCCACACAGATACGCAGTATTTT. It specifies CASSFSSGSHTDTQYF. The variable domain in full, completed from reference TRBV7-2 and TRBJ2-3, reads GAGVSQSPSNKVTEKGKDVELRCDPISGHTALYWYRQSLGQGLEFLIYFQGNSAPDKSGLPSDRFSAERTGGSVSTLTIQRTQQEDSAVYLCASSFSSGSHTDTQYFGPGTRLTVL.

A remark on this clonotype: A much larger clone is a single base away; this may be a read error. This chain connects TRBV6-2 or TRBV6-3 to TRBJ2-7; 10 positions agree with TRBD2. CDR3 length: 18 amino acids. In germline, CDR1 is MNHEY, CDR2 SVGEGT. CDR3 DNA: TGTGCCAGCGGTTACTCCTCCCAGGCAGCGGGAGGGTATTACGAGCAGTACTTC. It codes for CASGYSSQAAGGYYEQYF.

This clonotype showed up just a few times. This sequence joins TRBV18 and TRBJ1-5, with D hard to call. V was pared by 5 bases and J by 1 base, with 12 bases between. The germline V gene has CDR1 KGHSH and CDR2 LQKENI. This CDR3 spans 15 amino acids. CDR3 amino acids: CASSGSSPSNQPQHF. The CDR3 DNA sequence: TGTGCCAGCTCAGGCAGCTCGCCCAGCAATCAGCCCCAGCATTTT.

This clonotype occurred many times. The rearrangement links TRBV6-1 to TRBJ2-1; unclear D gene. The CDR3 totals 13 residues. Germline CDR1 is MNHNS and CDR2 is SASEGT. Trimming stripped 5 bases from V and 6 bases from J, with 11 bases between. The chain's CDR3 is CASSHGPLNEQFF. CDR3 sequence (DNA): TGTGCCAGCAGTCACGGGCCGCTCAATGAGCAGTTCTTC.

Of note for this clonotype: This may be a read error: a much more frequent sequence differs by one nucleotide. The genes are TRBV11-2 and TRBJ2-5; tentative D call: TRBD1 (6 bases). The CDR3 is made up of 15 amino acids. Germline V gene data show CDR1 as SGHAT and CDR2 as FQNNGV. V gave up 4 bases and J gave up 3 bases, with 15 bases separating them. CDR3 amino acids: CASSSAGSGEETQYF. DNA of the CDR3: TGTGCCAGCAGCTCGGCAGGGTCAGGGGAAGAGACCCAGTACTTC.

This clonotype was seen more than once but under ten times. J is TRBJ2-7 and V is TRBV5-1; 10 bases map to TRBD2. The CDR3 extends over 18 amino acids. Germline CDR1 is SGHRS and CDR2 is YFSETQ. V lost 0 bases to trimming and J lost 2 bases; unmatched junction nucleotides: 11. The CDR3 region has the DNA TGCGCCAGCAGCTTGGGGGGCGGCGCTAGCGGGAGACCCTACGAGCAGTACTTC. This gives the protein CASSLGGGASGRPYEQYF.

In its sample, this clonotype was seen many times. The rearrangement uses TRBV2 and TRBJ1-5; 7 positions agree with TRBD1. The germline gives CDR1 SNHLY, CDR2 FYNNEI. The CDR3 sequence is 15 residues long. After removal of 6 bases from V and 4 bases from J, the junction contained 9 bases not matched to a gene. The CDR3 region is CASRAPGTVNQPQHF. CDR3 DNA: TGTGCCAGCAGGGCCCCCGGGACAGTTAATCAGCCCCAGCATTTT.

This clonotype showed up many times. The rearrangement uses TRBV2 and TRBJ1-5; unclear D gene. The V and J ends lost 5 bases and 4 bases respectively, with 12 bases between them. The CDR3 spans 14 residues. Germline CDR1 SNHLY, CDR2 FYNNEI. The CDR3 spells CASSLRRENQPQHF. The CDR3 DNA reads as TGTGCCAGCAGTCTTAGAAGGGAAAATCAGCCCCAGCATTTT.

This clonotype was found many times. The CDR3 loop is CASSDIQGDQPQHF. As DNA, the CDR3 is TGTGCCAGCAGTGATATACAGGGGGATCAGCCCCAGCATTTT. The chain joins TRBV6-1 to TRBJ1-5; 8 bases are a match to TRBD1. CDR3 length: 14 amino acids. The germline V gene encodes CDR1 MNHNS and CDR2 SASEGT. Trimming at V came to 3 bases and at J to 5 bases, leaving 3 bases not matched to a gene.

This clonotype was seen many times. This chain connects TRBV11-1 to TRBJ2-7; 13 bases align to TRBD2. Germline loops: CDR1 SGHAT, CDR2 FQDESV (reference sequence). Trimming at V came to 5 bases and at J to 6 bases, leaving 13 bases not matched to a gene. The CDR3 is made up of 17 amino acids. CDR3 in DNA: TGTGCCAGCAGCGGACGGACTAGCGGGAGTTTAAGGGCCGAGCAGTACTTC. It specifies CASSGRTSGSLRAEQYF.

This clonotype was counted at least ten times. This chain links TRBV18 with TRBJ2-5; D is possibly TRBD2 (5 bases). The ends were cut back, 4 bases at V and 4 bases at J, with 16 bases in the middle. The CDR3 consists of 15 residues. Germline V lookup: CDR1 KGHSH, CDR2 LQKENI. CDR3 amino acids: CASSLLGSKGETQYF. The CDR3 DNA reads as TGTGCCAGCTCACTCCTGGGGAGTAAAGGAGAGACCCAGTACTTC.

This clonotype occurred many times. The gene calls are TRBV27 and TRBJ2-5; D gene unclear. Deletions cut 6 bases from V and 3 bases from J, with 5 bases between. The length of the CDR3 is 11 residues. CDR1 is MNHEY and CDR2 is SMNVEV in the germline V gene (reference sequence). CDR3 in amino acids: CASRQEETQYF. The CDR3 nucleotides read TGTGCCAGCAGACAAGAAGAGACCCAGTACTTC.

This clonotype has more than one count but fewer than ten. DNA of the CDR3: TGTGCCAGCAGTGTAACAGGGGGCGGTTTCTCTGGAAACACCATATATTTT. Translated: CASSVTGGGFSGNTIYF. The chain uses TRBV6-1 and TRBJ1-3, with 9 bases matching TRBD1. The CDR3 totals 17 residues. V shed 4 bases, J shed 0 bases, and the junction held 7 bases outside the gene matches. The germline V gene encodes CDR1 MNHNS and CDR2 SASEGT.

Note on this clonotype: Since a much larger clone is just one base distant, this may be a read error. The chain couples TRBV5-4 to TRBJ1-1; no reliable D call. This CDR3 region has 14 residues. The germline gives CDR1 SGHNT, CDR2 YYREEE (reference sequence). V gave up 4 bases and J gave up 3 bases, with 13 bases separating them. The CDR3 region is CASSQRGLHTEAFF. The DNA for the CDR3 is TGTGCCAGCAGCCAACGGGGTCTGCACACTGAAGCTTTCTTT.

DNA of the CDR3: TGTGCCAGCAGCCAGGGCGCTACTAGCACAGATACGCAGTATTTT. It translates to CASSQGATSTDTQYF. The V gene is TRBV4-2, the J gene TRBJ2-3; D remains ambiguous. Germline V gene data show CDR1 as LGHNA and CDR2 as YNFKEQ. The CDR3 runs 15 residues. Trimming stripped 3 bases from V and 0 bases from J, with 10 bases between.

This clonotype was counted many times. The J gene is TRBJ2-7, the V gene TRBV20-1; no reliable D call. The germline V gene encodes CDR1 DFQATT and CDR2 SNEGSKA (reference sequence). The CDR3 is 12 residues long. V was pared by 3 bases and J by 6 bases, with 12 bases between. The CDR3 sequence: CSASAHSLEQYF. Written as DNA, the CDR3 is TGCAGTGCTAGCGCCCATAGTCTCGAGCAGTACTTC.

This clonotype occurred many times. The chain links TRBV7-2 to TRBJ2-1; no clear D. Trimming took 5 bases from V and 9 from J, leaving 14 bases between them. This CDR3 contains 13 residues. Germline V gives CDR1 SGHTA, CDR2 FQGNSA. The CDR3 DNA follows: TGTGCCAGCAGCCCTGAGATACGACGTGAGCAGTTCTTC. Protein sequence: CASSPEIRREQFF.

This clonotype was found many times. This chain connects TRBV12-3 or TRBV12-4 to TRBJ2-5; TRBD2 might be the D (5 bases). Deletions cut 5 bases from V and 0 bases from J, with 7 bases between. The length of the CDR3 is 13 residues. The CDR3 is CASSPGDQETQYF. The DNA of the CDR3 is TGTGCCAGCAGTCCCGGGGACCAAGAGACCCAGTACTTC.

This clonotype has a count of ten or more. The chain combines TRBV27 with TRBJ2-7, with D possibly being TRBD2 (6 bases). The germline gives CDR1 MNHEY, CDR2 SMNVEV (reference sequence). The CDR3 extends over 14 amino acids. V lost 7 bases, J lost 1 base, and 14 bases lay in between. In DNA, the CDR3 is TGTGCCAGCACGATTAGCGGAGCTTCCTACGAGCAGTACTTC. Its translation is CASTISGASYEQYF.

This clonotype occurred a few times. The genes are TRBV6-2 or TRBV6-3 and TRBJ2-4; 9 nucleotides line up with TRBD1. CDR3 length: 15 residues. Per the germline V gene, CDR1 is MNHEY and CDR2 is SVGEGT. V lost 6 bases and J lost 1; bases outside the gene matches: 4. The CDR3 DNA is TGTGCCAGCAGGGGACAGGGCCCGGCCAAAAACATTCAGTACTTC. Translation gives CASRGQGPAKNIQYF.

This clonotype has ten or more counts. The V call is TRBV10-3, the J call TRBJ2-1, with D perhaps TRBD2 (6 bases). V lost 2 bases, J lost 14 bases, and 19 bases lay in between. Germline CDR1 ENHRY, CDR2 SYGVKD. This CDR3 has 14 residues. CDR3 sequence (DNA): TGTGCCATCAGTGAGGATACTAGCACGCGCCGGAAGTTCTTC. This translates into CAISEDTSTRRKFF.

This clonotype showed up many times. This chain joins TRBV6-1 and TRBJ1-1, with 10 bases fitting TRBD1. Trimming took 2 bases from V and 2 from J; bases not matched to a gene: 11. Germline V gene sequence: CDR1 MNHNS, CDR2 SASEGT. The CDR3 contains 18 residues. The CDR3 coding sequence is TGTGCCAGCAGTGAATATCCGGCCGGGACAGGGGCCAACACTGAAGCTTTCTTT. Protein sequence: CASSEYPAGTGANTEAFF.

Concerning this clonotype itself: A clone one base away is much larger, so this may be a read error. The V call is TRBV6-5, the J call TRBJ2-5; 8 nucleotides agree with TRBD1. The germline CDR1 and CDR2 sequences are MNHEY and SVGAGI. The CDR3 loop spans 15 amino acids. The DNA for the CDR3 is TGTGCCAGCAGTTCTGGACAGGGAGATGGAGAGACCCAGCACTTC. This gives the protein CASSSGQGDGETQHF.

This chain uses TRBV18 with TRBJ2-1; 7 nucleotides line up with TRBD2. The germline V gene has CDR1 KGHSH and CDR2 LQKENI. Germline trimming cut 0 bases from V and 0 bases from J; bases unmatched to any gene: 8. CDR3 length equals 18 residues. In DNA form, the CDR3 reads TGTGCCAGCTCACCACCGGCATCACTAGCGTACTCCTACAATGAGCAGTTCTTC. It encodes CASSPPASLAYSYNEQFF.

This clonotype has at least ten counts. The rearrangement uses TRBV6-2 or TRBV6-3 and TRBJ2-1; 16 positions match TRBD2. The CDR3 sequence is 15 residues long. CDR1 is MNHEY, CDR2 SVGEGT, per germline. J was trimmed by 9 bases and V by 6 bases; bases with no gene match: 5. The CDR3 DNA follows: TGTGCCAGCAGGACCGGGACTAGCGGGAGGGTTGAGCAGTTCTTC. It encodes CASRTGTSGRVEQFF.